What follows are 8 T cell receptor beta chains derived from one specimen sequenced in a study of shared clonotypes between healthy human individuals. Produced via immunoSEQ multiplex PCR; TCRdb's table is partial and in-frame only. The sample carries over a million clones, approximately 97% recorded once. Sequencing was carried out using naive CD4+ T cells sorted from blood. Subset given: CD45RA+ positively selected. These receptors were obtained from a young man in good health.

This sequence joins TRBV5-1 and TRBJ2-7; 14 nucleotides align to TRBD2. The V gene's germline CDR1 is SGHRS and CDR2 YFSETQ. V was pared by 4 bases and J by 3 bases, with 9 bases of the junction left unmatched. There are 17 residues in the CDR3. The chain's CDR3 is CASSPGLAGGGNYEQYF. Here the CDR3 DNA reads TGCGCCAGCAGCCCCGGACTAGCGGGAGGCGGGAACTACGAGCAGTACTTC.

The CDR3 nucleotides are TGTGCCAGCAGTTTGGGACTAGCGAACGAGCAGTACTTC. Protein: CASSLGLANEQYF. This chain links TRBV27 with TRBJ2-7, with 10 bases lining up with TRBD2. V trimming: 3 bases; J trimming: 5 bases; junction bases outside the gene matches: 1. The germline V gene encodes CDR1 MNHEY and CDR2 SMNVEV (reference sequence). There are 13 residues in the CDR3.

The chain carries TRBV11-2 and TRBJ1-4; 8 nucleotides line up with TRBD1. The CDR3 sequence is 15 residues long. V was clipped by 1 base and J by 7 bases; unmatched bases: 5. Looked up from germline, CDR1 is SGHAT and CDR2 is FQNNGV. The CDR3 region is CASSLGTGSFEKLFF. The CDR3 region has the DNA TGTGCCAGCAGCTTAGGGACAGGGTCCTTTGAAAAACTGTTTTTT.

This sequence joins TRBV7-9 and TRBJ1-3; 7 positions match TRBD1. The CDR3 extends over 15 amino acids. Germline loops: CDR1 SEHNR, CDR2 FQNEAQ (reference sequence). With V trimmed by 3 bases and J by 2 bases, 4 bases remained unmatched. The CDR3, as DNA: TGTGCCAGCAGCTTTTCGACAGGGCCTGGAAACACCATATATTTT. This sequence encodes CASSFSTGPGNTIYF.

The rearrangement links TRBV28 to TRBJ2-2; 9 bases are shared with TRBD2. Trimming removed 6 bases from V and 4 bases from J; junction bases left unmatched: 9. The CDR3 is 16 residues long. Germline CDR1 reads MDHEN; CDR2 reads SYDVKM. As DNA, the CDR3 is TGTGCCAGCAGGAACTGGGCGGGAGGGCCCACCGGGGAGCTGTTTTTT. The encoded protein is CASRNWAGGPTGELFF.

The V gene is TRBV29-1, the J gene TRBJ1-1, with TRBD1 identical over 12 bases. Germline assignment: CDR1 SQVTM and CDR2 ANQGSEA. The CDR3 length is 13 residues. With 5 bases clipped from V and 4 bases from J, the junction kept 2 bases outside the gene matches. CDR3 nucleotide sequence: TGCAGCGTTTCGGGACAGGGGGCCACTGAAGCTTTCTTT. This translates into CSVSGQGATEAFF. The whole variable domain, filled in from reference TRBV29-1 and TRBJ1-1, reads SAVISQKPSRDICQRGTSLTIQCQVDSQVTMMFWYRQQPGQSLTLIATANQGSEATYESGFVIDKFPISRPNLTFSTLTVSNMSPEDSSIYLCSVSGQGATEAFFGQGTRLTVV.

V is TRBV11-1 and J is TRBJ2-2, with 7 bases aligning to TRBD1. V lost 5 bases to trimming and J lost 6 bases; unmatched junction nucleotides: 9. CDR1 SGHAT and CDR2 FQDESV come from the germline V gene (reference sequence). The CDR3 loop spans 15 amino acids. CDR3 coding DNA: TGTGCCAGCAGCCGACAGGGTCTAATCGCCGGGGAGCTGTTTTTT. Its translation: CASSRQGLIAGELFF.

As regards this clone: Additional DNA sequences in this sample encode the identical CDR3. The chain carries TRBV19 and TRBJ2-2; D remains ambiguous. Trimming took off 2 bases at V and 6 bases at J, with 7 bases between the two ends. This CDR3 is 13 amino acids long. Germline V gene sequence: CDR1 LNHDA, CDR2 SQIVND (reference sequence). The DNA of the CDR3 is TGTGCCAGTAGTATACTCCGGGCCGGGGAGCTGTTTTTT. This gives the protein CASSILRAGELFF. The full variable domain, its missing parts supplied by reference TRBV19 and TRBJ2-2, is DGGITQSPKYLFRKEGQNVTLSCEQNLNHDAMYWYRQDPGQGLRLIYYSQIVNDFQKGDIAEGYSVSREKKESFPLTVTSAQKNPTAFYLCASSILRAGELFFGEGSRLTVL.